The sample holds a few counts of the clone carrying this T cell receptor beta chain. TCRdb re-called the RT-PCR reads through MiXCR, storing one row per CDR3 protein. The sample records about 700,000 distinct CDR3 sequences, 15% to 19% being singletons. The data stem from a study of response to subunit inactivated influenza vaccine. Sequences were derived from PBMCs from blood, sampled roughly 12 days after vaccination. This TCR was recovered from a man aged 50-60 years who received an inactivated influenza vaccine.

In nucleotides, the CDR3 is TGTGCCTCGGCGGGAGTTCTTGAGCAGTTCTTC. Residues: CASAGVLEQFF. The rearrangement joins TRBV12-3 or TRBV12-4 to TRBJ2-1; 7 nucleotides agree with TRBD2. The CDR3 loop spans 11 amino acids. The junction had 7 bases not matched to a gene; V was cut back by 11 bases and J by 9 bases.